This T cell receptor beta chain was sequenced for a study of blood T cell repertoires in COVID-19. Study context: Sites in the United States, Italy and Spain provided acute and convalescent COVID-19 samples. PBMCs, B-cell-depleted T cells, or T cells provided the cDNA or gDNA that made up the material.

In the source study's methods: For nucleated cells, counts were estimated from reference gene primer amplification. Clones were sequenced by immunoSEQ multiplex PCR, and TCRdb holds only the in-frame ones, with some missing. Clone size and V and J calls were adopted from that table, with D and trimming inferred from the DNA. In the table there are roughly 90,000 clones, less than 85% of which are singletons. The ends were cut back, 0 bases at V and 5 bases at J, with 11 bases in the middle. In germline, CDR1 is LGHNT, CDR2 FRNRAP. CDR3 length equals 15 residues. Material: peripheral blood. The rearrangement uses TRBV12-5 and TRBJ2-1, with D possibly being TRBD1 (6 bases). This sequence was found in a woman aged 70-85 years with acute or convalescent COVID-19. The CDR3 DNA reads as TGTGCTAGTGGTTTGGTAGGTACAGGGAACAATGAGCAGTTCTTC. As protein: CASGLVGTGNNEQFF.